The 9 T cell receptor beta chains listed next were all sequenced from one sample in a study of early T cells in non-severe SARS-CoV-2 infection. From the 5' RACE reads, TCRdb called clonotypes with MiXCR, one entry per CDR3 protein. The table includes 66,000 or so distinct CDR3 sequences, about 13% detected once. Sequencing used whole blood. The receptors originated from an adult who was a healthcare worker with PCR-confirmed SARS-CoV-2 infection or an uninfected control (not recorded which).

This chain uses TRBV7-7 with TRBJ1-1; unclear D gene. This CDR3 region has 13 residues. V lost 5 bases and J lost 0, with 7 bases in between. Germline assignment: CDR1 SSHAT and CDR2 FNYEAQ (reference sequence). CDR3 sequence (DNA): TGTGCCAGCAGCGAGGACCTGAACACTGAAGCTTTCTTT. This gives the protein CASSEDLNTEAFF.

This clonotype occurred many times. V gene TRBV4-3 combines with J gene TRBJ2-3, with 9 bases that match TRBD1. Germline CDR1 reads LGHNA; CDR2 reads YSLEER. The CDR3 consists of 16 residues. V dropped 0 bases and J dropped 3; count of bases not matched to a gene: 4. The CDR3, as DNA: TGCGCCAGCAGCCAAGAGGGGACAGGGCTAACAGATACGCAGTATTTT. This encodes CASSQEGTGLTDTQYF.

This chain joins TRBV11-2 and TRBJ2-6, with D unresolved. The CDR3 loop spans 15 amino acids. V lost 6 bases and J 4 bases, leaving 13 bases between the germline ends. Germline-derived CDR1 and CDR2 are SGHAT and FQNNGV. The CDR3 here is CASRPRESGANVLTF. Here the CDR3 DNA reads TGTGCCAGCAGGCCGAGAGAGTCCGGGGCCAACGTCCTGACTTTC.

The chain is built from TRBV6-5 and TRBJ1-4; D is undetermined. The germline gives CDR1 MNHEY, CDR2 SVGAGI. The CDR3 consists of 11 residues. V was shortened by 4 bases and J by 5 bases, with 2 bases between the two germline ends. The CDR3 nucleotides are TGTGCCAGCAGTTCAAATGAAAAACTGTTTTTT. It is translated as CASSSNEKLFF.

In its sample, this clonotype was seen many times. This chain connects TRBV7-2 to TRBJ2-6; D is unresolved. Deletions cut 1 base from V and 1 base from J, with 2 bases between. This CDR3 spans 14 amino acids. Per the germline V gene, CDR1 is SGHTA and CDR2 is FQGNSA. Written as DNA, the CDR3 is TGTGCCAGCAGCTTAGAGTCTGGGGCCAACGTCCTGACTTTC. This translates into CASSLESGANVLTF.

This clonotype appeared a few times. This rearrangement joins TRBV6-1 to TRBJ2-5; 8 bases match TRBD1. Germline lookup yields CDR1 MNHNS and CDR2 SASEGT. The CDR3 spans 18 residues. V lost 3 bases, J lost 3 bases, and 15 bases stayed unmatched. The CDR3 loop reads CASSDRDGRGQAEETQYF. CDR3 coding DNA: TGTGCCAGCAGTGATCGAGATGGCAGGGGGCAGGCGGAAGAGACCCAGTACTTC.

At least ten counts were recorded for this clonotype. V is TRBV27 and J is TRBJ2-7, with D unresolved. Germline V lookup: CDR1 MNHEY, CDR2 SMNVEV (reference sequence). V was clipped by 3 bases and J by 3 bases, with 12 bases between them. The CDR3 contains 14 residues. The CDR3 DNA is TGTGCCAGCAGTTTCGGTCCTAAGTACTACGAGCAGTACTTC. Protein sequence: CASSFGPKYYEQYF.

In its sample, this clonotype was seen a few times. The chain employs TRBV7-2 and TRBJ2-7; D is perhaps TRBD1 or TRBD2 (7 bases each). The CDR3 length is 16 residues. Germline CDR1 reads SGHTA; CDR2 reads FQGNSA. The V end lost 1 base, the J end lost 0 bases, and 13 bases lay between the germline ends. The CDR3: CASSLEGGTVSYEQYF. In DNA, the CDR3 is TGTGCCAGCAGCTTAGAGGGGGGGACAGTCTCCTACGAGCAGTACTTC.

Remarks on this clonotype: Since the CDR3 does not end with the conserved phenylalanine or tryptophan, this likely comes from a read error. V and J are TRBV5-1 and TRBJ2-3, with D uncertain. The CDR3 extends over 11 amino acids. Germline lookup yields CDR1 SGHRS and CDR2 YFSETQ. V dropped 4 bases and J dropped 5 bases, with 5 bases sitting between them. The CDR3 bases are TGCGCCAGCAGCAACTTAGATACGCAGTATTCT. The encoded protein is CASSNLDTQYS.